What follows are 15 T cell receptor beta chains derived from one specimen sequenced in a study of CD8+CD57+ T cells in acquired aplastic anemia (dated by TCRdb to 2016 to 2018). The instrument given in TCRdb is Illumina HiSeq 2000. TCR beta VDJ combination and CDR3 sequence profiling used genomic DNA as the template. The public sequencing data were trimmed at Q25 with fastp and processed into clonotypes with MiXCR by TCRdb, which kept only in-frame beta chains. One record per CDR3 amino acid sequence lists the most common genes and DNA. The sample data list hundreds of thousands of distinct CDR3 sequences, and approximately 32% of these were observed just once. The ten most abundant clones make up less than 0.85% of the sample. Flow cytometry had shown CD8+CD57+ cell expansion in the patients selected for sequencing. Material for sequencing was sorted CD4+, CD8+, or CD8+CD57+ T cells (not recorded which) from PBMCs. Receptors originate from a human donor with aplastic anemia.

Many counts were recorded for this clonotype. The gene calls are TRBV2 and TRBJ1-1; possible D gene TRBD1, 5 bases. The CDR3 runs 12 residues. V shed 3 bases and J shed 11 bases, with 13 bases lying between them. Germline V gene lookup returns CDR1 SNHLY and CDR2 FYNNEI. CDR3 nucleotides: TGTGCCAGCAGTGACAGGGCACCCCACGCTTTCTTT. Amino acids: CASSDRAPHAFF. The full variable domain, rest sourced from reference TRBV2 and TRBJ1-1, is EPEVTQTPSHQVTQMGQEVILRCVPISNHLYFYWYRQILGQKVEFLVSFYNNEISEKSEIFDDQFSVERPDGSNFTLKIRSTKLEDSAMYFCASSDRAPHAFFGQGTRLTVV.

This clonotype was picked up a small number of times. V and J are TRBV14 and TRBJ1-5; D not resolved. The germline CDR1 and CDR2 sequences are SGHDN and FVKESK. The ends were cut back, 0 bases at V and 6 bases at J, with 18 bases in the middle. The CDR3 is 17 amino acids. The CDR3 nucleotides read TGTGCCAGCAGCCAAGATCGGGTAGGCTCGGGGAGTCAGCCCCAGCATTTT. Amino acids: CASSQDRVGSGSQPQHF.

This clonotype has a handful of counts. The chain recombines TRBV29-1 with TRBJ2-5; D may be TRBD1 (8 bases). In germline, CDR1 is SQVTM, CDR2 ANQGSEA. Deletions cut 7 bases from V and 5 bases from J, with 23 bases between. This CDR3 is 15 amino acids long. In nucleotides, the CDR3 is TGCAGCGCCCCTGAACAGGGGGGGAGGAGGGAGACCCAGTACTTC. Translated, it gives CSAPEQGGRRETQYF. The full variable domain, with the rest looked up from reference TRBV29-1 and TRBJ2-5, is SAVISQKPSRDICQRGTSLTIQCQVDSQVTMMFWYRQQPGQSLTLIATANQGSEATYESGFVIDKFPISRPNLTFSTLTVSNMSPEDSSIYLCSAPEQGGRRETQYFGPGTRLLVL.

This clonotype was seen a few times. The chain couples TRBV10-3 to TRBJ2-7; 7 bases map to TRBD2. J was trimmed by 7 bases and V by 10 bases; bases with no gene match: 13. This CDR3 spans 13 amino acids. Per the germline V gene, CDR1 is ENHRY and CDR2 is SYGVKD. CDR3 sequence (DNA): TGTGCCAGTCAAAAGGCCGGGGGAGGGGAGCAGTACTTC. This codes for CASQKAGGGEQYF.

In its sample, this clonotype was seen a few times. The chain is built from TRBV6-2 or TRBV6-3 and TRBJ2-7; the D is unclear. Germline V gives CDR1 MNHEY, CDR2 SVGEGT. V gave up 10 bases and J gave up 0 bases, with 10 bases separating them. This CDR3 contains 12 residues. CDR3 residues: CATAKPSYEQYF. CDR3 coding DNA: TGTGCCACCGCCAAGCCCTCCTACGAGCAGTACTTC.

This rearrangement joins TRBV2 to TRBJ1-5; D is unclear. CDR1 and CDR2 (germline): SNHLY, FYNNEI. The germline V and J ends were trimmed by 10 bases and 5 bases, with 12 bases remaining between them. This CDR3 comprises 12 residues. The chain's CDR3 is CATPQEDQPQHF. CDR3 DNA sequence: TGTGCCACTCCTCAGGAGGATCAGCCCCAGCATTTT.

The chain carries TRBV19 and TRBJ1-5; D remains ambiguous. This CDR3 spans 15 amino acids. V lost 0 bases, J lost 2 bases, and 8 bases lay in between. Germline CDR1 reads LNHDA; CDR2 reads SQIVND (reference sequence). CDR3 nucleotides: TGTGCCAGTAGTATAGATCTCATGGGCAATCAGCCCCAGCATTTT. This gives the protein CASSIDLMGNQPQHF.

This chain links TRBV7-9 with TRBJ2-3, with TRBD2 as a possible D gene (5 bases). This CDR3 region has 13 residues. V lost 2 bases and J lost 4, with 7 bases in between. The germline CDR1 and CDR2 sequences are SEHNR and FQNEAQ (reference sequence). The CDR3, as DNA: TGTGCCAGCAGCTTACGGAGGTCAGATACGCAGTATTTT. It yields the protein CASSLRRSDTQYF.

This clonotype was detected many times. The chain is built from TRBV20-1 and TRBJ2-7; 16 bases align to TRBD2. The CDR3 sequence is 16 residues long. Germline V gives CDR1 DFQATT, CDR2 SNEGSKA (reference sequence). V shed 6 bases, J shed 6 bases, and the junction held 11 bases outside the gene matches. DNA of the CDR3: TGCAGTGCCTCCGGGACTAGCGGGAGGGCCGTAAGCGAGCAGTACTTC. Its protein is CSASGTSGRAVSEQYF.

This clonotype was found many times. The DNA for the CDR3 is TGTGCCAGCAGTGTCGTTGGCTACACCTTC. Amino acids: CASSVVGYTF. J is TRBJ1-2 and V is TRBV2; D ambiguous. CDR3 size: 10 residues. CDR1 is SNHLY and CDR2 is FYNNEI in the germline V gene. V dropped 4 bases and J dropped 7 bases, with 4 bases sitting between them.

There are a few counts of this clonotype. CDR3 in amino acids: CATSVRQENTGEQYF. In DNA, the CDR3 is TGTGCCACCAGTGTCCGGCAGGAGAACACCGGGGAGCAGTACTTC. The genes are TRBV24-1 and TRBJ2-7, with no clear D. Between the trimmed V and J ends, which lost 5 bases and 7 bases, there was a span of 20 bases. Germline CDR1 is KGHDR and CDR2 is SFDVKD. This CDR3 has 15 amino acids.

This clonotype was recorded at least ten times. This chain links TRBV7-3 with TRBJ2-2, with 7 bases identical to TRBD1. V shed 4 bases, J shed 8 bases, and the junction held 4 bases outside the gene matches. The CDR3 is made up of 13 amino acids. CDR1 is SGHTA and CDR2 is FQGTGA in the germline V gene. The CDR3 loop is CASSSTGVGELFF. The CDR3 nucleotides read TGTGCCAGCAGCTCAACAGGGGTAGGGGAGCTGTTTTTT.

This clonotype was detected only a few times. This sequence may be a read error, since a much larger clone differs from it by one base. The chain joins TRBV24-1 to TRBJ2-1; D ambiguous. Germline CDR1 and CDR2: KGHDR and SFDVKD. Trimming pared 0 bases from V and 7 bases from J, leaving 6 bases between. The CDR3 length is 13 residues. This chain's CDR3 is CATSDLRVNEQFF. The CDR3 DNA reads TGTGCCACCAGTGATTTGAGGGTAAATGAGCAGTTCTTC.

The chain employs TRBV2 and TRBJ2-1, with 13 bases that match TRBD2. The CDR3 is made up of 20 amino acids. Germline CDR1 is SNHLY and CDR2 is FYNNEI. J lost 8 bases, V lost 4 bases, and 20 bases had no gene match. The CDR3 sequence is CASSARDGLAGVAGIHEQFF. The DNA of the CDR3 is TGTGCCAGCAGTGCTAGAGACGGACTAGCGGGAGTTGCCGGTATCCATGAGCAGTTCTTC.

This clonotype occurred many times. The V call is TRBV10-3, the J call TRBJ1-1; D remains unclear. In germline, CDR1 is ENHRY, CDR2 SYGVKD. V gave up 3 bases and J gave up 5 bases, with 10 bases separating them. This CDR3 contains 13 residues. CDR3 sequence: CAISEGWETEAFF. CDR3 nucleotides: TGTGCCATCAGTGAAGGTTGGGAAACTGAAGCTTTCTTT.